Below are 30 T cell receptor beta chains sequenced from a single sample in a study of cytomegalovirus exposure and HLA in healthy donors (dated 2017 in TCRdb). The library relied on the immunoSEQ multiplex PCR assay. For the multiplex PCR, a mixture combining 60 forward primers for TCR Vbeta segments and 13 reverse primers for TCR Jbeta segments was used. In TCRdb, the immuneACCESS table is reduced to in-frame sequences with V and J assigned. These tables do not hold every clone; where another copy was compared, an unresolved V gene accounts for under half, and the others remain unexplained. The sample contains under 75,000 clones, over 70% of them found a single time. The ten largest make up around 10% of the sample. Sample: PBMCs. The receptors shown here come from a human donor in good health.

The J gene is TRBJ1-2, the V gene TRBV7-8; D might be TRBD1 (5 bases). The V end was cut by 5 bases, the J end by 2 bases, with 15 bases between. This CDR3 comprises 15 residues. Germline lookup yields CDR1 SGHVS and CDR2 FQNEAQ. CDR3 coding DNA: TGTGCCAGCAGCGCTACCCCAGGGCAAAACTATGGCTACACCTTC. Its protein product is CASSATPGQNYGYTF.

This chain connects TRBV5-1 to TRBJ2-2; 8 bases line up with TRBD1. The CDR3 sequence is 15 residues long. Germline CDR1 is SGHRS and CDR2 is YFSETQ. With 0 bases clipped from V and 6 bases from J, the junction kept 4 bases outside the gene matches. The CDR3 DNA follows: TGCGCCAGCAGCTTGGTAGCAGGGGGCTCCGGGGAGCTGTTTTTT. It yields the protein CASSLVAGGSGELFF.

The chain carries TRBV2 and TRBJ1-3, with 7 bases lining up with TRBD1. Trimming at V came to 6 bases and at J to 4 bases, leaving 3 bases not matched to a gene. This CDR3 is 13 amino acids long. Germline CDR1 and CDR2: SNHLY and FYNNEI. For the CDR3, the DNA is TGTGCCAGCAGGGGACAGTTAGGAAACACCATATATTTT. Its translation: CASRGQLGNTIYF.

The chain couples TRBV16 to TRBJ1-1; a weak D match, TRBD1 (5 bases). The CDR3 covers 15 residues. The V end lost 0 bases, the J end lost 2 bases, and 10 bases lay between the germline ends. CDR1 and CDR2 (germline): KGHSY, FQNENV. CDR3 coding DNA: TGTGCCAGCAGCCAATCGAATCAGGGTAACACTGAAGCTTTCTTT. Translated: CASSQSNQGNTEAFF.

V gene TRBV28 combines with J gene TRBJ2-2; 9 nucleotides agree with TRBD2. The V segment lost 3 bases and the J segment 3 bases; nucleotides outside the gene matches: 2. The CDR3 sequence is 15 residues long. The germline V gene has CDR1 MDHEN and CDR2 SYDVKM. CDR3 sequence reads: CASSFSGSDTGELFF. CDR3 in DNA: TGTGCCAGCAGTTTTAGCGGGAGTGACACCGGGGAGCTGTTTTTT.

Only a few counts were recorded for this clone. V and J are TRBV6-6 and TRBJ1-1; 10 bases map to TRBD1. Germline trimming cut 6 bases from V and 2 bases from J; bases unmatched to any gene: 9. CDR3 length equals 16 residues. The germline gives CDR1 MNHNY, CDR2 SVGAGI (reference sequence). The CDR3 DNA follows: TGTGCCAGCAGCCGGGACAGGGGAGTGGTAAACACTGAAGCTTTCTTT. Encoded protein: CASSRDRGVVNTEAFF.

The chain links TRBV28 to TRBJ2-7, with TRBD2 matching over 9 bases. J gave up 2 bases and V 8 bases, and 13 bases lay outside the gene matches. Germline loops: CDR1 MDHEN, CDR2 SYDVKM. The CDR3 spans 16 residues. CDR3 in amino acids: CASLETRLAAAYEQYF. The CDR3 DNA reads TGTGCCAGCTTGGAAACTCGACTAGCGGCTGCCTACGAGCAGTACTTC.

The rearrangement joins TRBV7-9 to TRBJ1-1; 8 bases agree with TRBD1. Looked up from germline, CDR1 is SEHNR and CDR2 is FQNEAQ (reference sequence). V lost 4 bases, J lost 4 bases, and 2 bases stayed unmatched. This CDR3 comprises 13 residues. CDR3: CASSSGQGTEAFF. Here the CDR3 DNA reads TGTGCCAGCAGCTCAGGACAGGGCACTGAAGCTTTCTTT.

CDR3 nucleotides: TGTGCCAGCAGCCAATTCTCTAGCGGGGTTAAAAACATTCAGTACTTC. Amino acid sequence: CASSQFSSGVKNIQYF. This chain links TRBV4-2 with TRBJ2-4, with 9 bases matching TRBD2. This CDR3 comprises 16 residues. The germline V gene has CDR1 LGHNA and CDR2 YNFKEQ. Unmatched junction bases numbered 6, after V lost 2 bases and J lost 4 bases.

This clone was counted only a few times. The rearrangement uses TRBV18 and TRBJ2-7; D is possibly TRBD2 (5 bases). The V gene's germline CDR1 is KGHSH and CDR2 LQKENI. V was pared by 4 bases and J by 0 bases, with 7 bases between. The CDR3 is 13 residues long. The CDR3 DNA reads TGTGCCAGCTCACAAACTAGCTCCTACGAGCAGTACTTC. It translates to CASSQTSSYEQYF.

The V gene is TRBV29-1, the J gene TRBJ2-1, with 8 bases identical to TRBD2. The CDR3 has 16 amino acids. Germline trimming cut 0 bases from V and 6 bases from J; bases unmatched to any gene: 10. Germline CDR1 and CDR2: SQVTM and ANQGSEA. The CDR3 nucleotides read TGCAGCGTTGAAGATCACGGGACTAGACGTGGCAATGAGCAGTTCTTC. Amino acids: CSVEDHGTRRGNEQFF.

This chain links TRBV13 with TRBJ1-5; D possibly corresponds to TRBD1 (6 bases). The V end lost 5 bases, the J end lost 0 bases, and 17 bases lay between the germline ends. CDR1 and CDR2 from the germline V gene are PRHDT and FYEKMQ (reference sequence). The CDR3 loop spans 17 amino acids. For the CDR3, the DNA is TGTGCCAGCAGCATAAGGACAGAAATATATAGCAATCAGCCCCAGCATTTT. This sequence encodes CASSIRTEIYSNQPQHF.

This chain uses TRBV5-1 with TRBJ1-1; 9 nucleotides match TRBD1. CDR1 and CDR2 (germline): SGHRS, YFSETQ. The CDR3 is 13 residues long. J gave up 5 bases and V 7 bases, and 6 bases lay outside the gene matches. CDR3: CASGRDRVTEAFF. The CDR3, as DNA: TGCGCCAGCGGTCGGGACAGGGTTACTGAAGCTTTCTTT.

The rearrangement joins TRBV15 to TRBJ1-2, with 7 positions matching TRBD1. Trimming at V came to 6 bases and at J to 1 base, leaving 2 bases not matched to a gene. The CDR3 extends over 13 amino acids. Germline V gene sequence: CDR1 LNHNV, CDR2 YYDKDF (reference sequence). The CDR3 loop is CATSTGVNYGYTF. The CDR3 region has the DNA TGTGCCACCAGTACAGGGGTTAACTATGGCTACACCTTC.

The rearrangement uses TRBV6-6 and TRBJ2-5, with a tentative D call TRBD1 (6 bases). The CDR3 covers 14 residues. Trimming shortened V by 1 base and J by 4 bases, and 10 bases separated the two germline ends. CDR1 and CDR2 (germline): MNHNY, SVGAGI (reference sequence). The CDR3 spells CASSYFGGPETQYF. DNA for the CDR3: TGTGCCAGCAGTTACTTTGGGGGCCCAGAGACCCAGTACTTC.

The V and J genes are TRBV12-5 and TRBJ2-1, with D possibly TRBD1 on 6 matching bases. V was clipped by 5 bases and J by 12 bases, with 14 bases between them. Germline V gives CDR1 LGHNT, CDR2 FRNRAP. The length of the CDR3 is 12 residues. The CDR3 protein is CASGQGTKGQFF. DNA of the CDR3: TGTGCTAGTGGTCAAGGGACAAAAGGGCAGTTCTTC.

This clone was seen a handful of times. The V gene is TRBV2, the J gene TRBJ2-7, with D possibly being TRBD1 (5 bases). This CDR3 spans 12 amino acids. Germline V gene lookup returns CDR1 SNHLY and CDR2 FYNNEI. Trimming stripped 4 bases from V and 6 bases from J, with 10 bases between. CDR3 bases: TGTGCCAGCAGTGCTGGAAGGGGCGAGCAGTACTTC. This translates into CASSAGRGEQYF.

The rearrangement links TRBV5-1 to TRBJ2-5; a possible D gene is TRBD1 (6 bases). CDR1 SGHRS and CDR2 YFSETQ come from the germline V gene. The CDR3 runs to 15 residues. Trimming took off 5 bases at V and 5 bases at J, with 19 bases between the two ends. CDR3 DNA sequence: TGCGCCAGCAGGCCGCGGGCAGGGGCAGAGGAGACCCAGTACTTC. It codes for CASRPRAGAEETQYF. The full variable domain, its missing parts supplied by reference TRBV5-1 and TRBJ2-5, is KAGVTQTPRYLIKTRGQQVTLSCSPISGHRSVSWYQQTPGQGLQFLFEYFSETQRNKGNFPGRFSGRQFSNSRSEMNVSTLELGDSALYLCASRPRAGAEETQYFGPGTRLLVL.

This clone has more than one count but fewer than ten. The chain links TRBV2 to TRBJ1-4; 7 bases align to TRBD1. The V and J ends lost 7 bases and 6 bases, in that order; junction bases with no gene match: 8. CDR1 is SNHLY and CDR2 is FYNNEI in the germline V gene. This CDR3 contains 14 residues. The CDR3 sequence: CASNDRVSDEKLFF. The CDR3 DNA is TGTGCCAGCAATGACAGGGTGAGCGATGAAAAACTGTTTTTT.

The chain recombines TRBV9 with TRBJ2-5; 7 bases are a match to TRBD1. With V trimmed by 0 bases and J by 0 bases, 5 bases remained unmatched. The CDR3 totals 16 residues. CDR1 is SGDLS, CDR2 YYNGEE, per germline. In DNA form, the CDR3 reads TGTGCCAGCAGCGTAGGAGGGGGCGCAAACCAAGAGACCCAGTACTTC. Translating gives CASSVGGGANQETQYF.

The chain recombines TRBV5-1 with TRBJ2-5; 11 bases map to TRBD1. J was trimmed by 4 bases and V by 3 bases; bases with no gene match: 2. CDR3 length equals 14 residues. Germline CDR1 and CDR2: SGHRS and YFSETQ. In DNA, the CDR3 is TGCGCCAGCAGCTGGGACAGGGGGACAGAGACCCAGTACTTC. Translating it yields CASSWDRGTETQYF.

This clone was seen a handful of times. The chain couples TRBV28 to TRBJ1-1; D gene ambiguous. The CDR3 sequence is 12 residues long. With 3 bases removed from V and 8 bases from J, the gap between germline ends came to 10 bases. Germline V gene lookup returns CDR1 MDHEN and CDR2 SYDVKM. The DNA for the CDR3 is TGTGCCAGCAGTTTGGCGCTGAGGGAAGCTTTCTTT. Protein product: CASSLALREAFF. Complete variable domain (other parts from reference TRBV28 and TRBJ1-1): DVKVTQSSRYLVKRTGEKVFLECVQDMDHENMFWYRQDPGLGLRLIYFSYDVKMKEKGDIPEGYSVSREKKERFSLILESASTNQTSMYLCASSLALREAFFGQGTRLTVV.

This rearrangement joins TRBV7-2 to TRBJ2-7; 8 bases align to TRBD1. CDR3 length: 15 residues. Trimming cost V 5 bases and J 6 bases; bases outside gene matches: 12. Germline V gene data show CDR1 as SGHTA and CDR2 as FQGNSA. In DNA, the CDR3 is TGTGCCAGCAGCAAGGTTAGACAGGGGTCGGGCGAGCAGTACTTC. Its translation is CASSKVRQGSGEQYF. The whole variable domain, filled in from reference TRBV7-2 and TRBJ2-7, reads GAGVSQSPSNKVTEKGKDVELRCDPISGHTALYWYRQSLGQGLEFLIYFQGNSAPDKSGLPSDRFSAERTGGSVSTLTIQRTQQEDSAVYLCASSKVRQGSGEQYFGPGTRLTVT.

The CDR3 DNA reads as TGTGCCAGCAGCTCGGAGACAGGAAGGGGCAATCAGCCCCAGCATTTT. This gives the protein CASSSETGRGNQPQHF. The chain carries TRBV5-6 and TRBJ1-5; D is perhaps TRBD1 (6 bases). The CDR3 contains 16 residues. Germline V lookup: CDR1 SGHDT, CDR2 YYEEEE. Trimming removed 3 bases at V and 2 bases at J, with 15 bases between. The full variable domain, its missing parts supplied by reference TRBV5-6 and TRBJ1-5, is DAGVTQSPTHLIKTRGQQVTLRCSPKSGHDTVSWYQQALGQGPQFIFQYYEEEERQRGNFPDRFSGHQFPNYSSELNVNALLLGDSALYLCASSSETGRGNQPQHFGDGTRLSIL.

This chain joins TRBV5-8 and TRBJ1-5; 7 bases are shared with TRBD1. The length of the CDR3 is 13 residues. Trimming removed 3 bases from V and 10 bases from J; junction bases left unmatched: 7. The V gene's germline CDR1 is SGHTS and CDR2 YDEGEE. The CDR3 DNA reads TGTGCCAGCAGCTCGGGACAGAGGCGACCCCAGCATTTT. Its translation: CASSSGQRRPQHF. The full variable domain, its missing parts supplied by reference TRBV5-8 and TRBJ1-5, is EAGVTQSPTHLIKTRGQQATLRCSPISGHTSVYWYQQALGLGLQFLLWYDEGEERNRGNFPPRFSGRQFPNYSSELNVNALELEDSALYLCASSSGQRRPQHFGDGTRLSIL.

V gene TRBV6-5 combines with J gene TRBJ1-1, with D perhaps TRBD1 (6 bases). With 6 bases removed from V and 1 base from J, the gap between germline ends came to 15 bases. CDR1 MNHEY and CDR2 SVGAGI come from the germline V gene. There are 15 residues in the CDR3. DNA for the CDR3: TGTGCCAGCAGCCGCCAGGGGTCAGGGAACACTGAAGCTTTCTTT. It yields the protein CASSRQGSGNTEAFF.

The J gene is TRBJ1-2, the V gene TRBV27; D is perhaps TRBD1 (6 bases). CDR1 is MNHEY and CDR2 is SMNVEV in the germline V gene (reference sequence). V lost 5 bases and J 4 bases, leaving 11 bases between the germline ends. The CDR3 has 13 residues. The CDR3 DNA is TGTGCCAGCAGTGCACAGGGTACCTATGGCTACACCTTC. Its translation: CASSAQGTYGYTF.

The J gene is TRBJ1-1, the V gene TRBV25-1; 9 positions match TRBD1. Germline V CDR1 and CDR2: MGHDK, SYGVNS. This CDR3 region has 14 residues. Trimming removed 8 bases from V and 6 bases from J; junction bases left unmatched: 10. For the CDR3, the DNA is TGTGCCAGCGCTAAGGACAGGGGAAACCCTGAAGCTTTCTTT. This encodes CASAKDRGNPEAFF.

The chain carries TRBV18 and TRBJ2-7; TRBD1 agrees at 7 bases. Germline V lookup: CDR1 KGHSH, CDR2 LQKENI. This CDR3 is built from 15 residues. With V trimmed by 2 bases and J by 1 base, 5 bases remained unmatched. This CDR3 reads CASSPGPTGSYEQYF. For the CDR3, the DNA is TGTGCCAGCTCACCAGGTCCGACAGGGTCCTACGAGCAGTACTTC.

This chain uses TRBV7-6 with TRBJ1-1, with D perhaps matching TRBD1 (6 bases). CDR1 is SGHVS, CDR2 FNYEAQ, per germline. The CDR3 contains 14 residues. Trimming took off 4 bases at V and 0 bases at J, with 9 bases between the two ends. CDR3 protein: CASSYGQLNTEAFF. CDR3 bases: TGTGCCAGCAGCTACGGACAGTTGAACACTGAAGCTTTCTTT.